The 17 T cell receptor beta chains presented below share a single source sample, sequenced in a study of regulatory T cells in long-lasting Graves disease. Time point: newly diagnosed GD, antithyroid drugs for less than 3 months. With RNA extracted from PBMCs as input, the TCR library was made. Libraries of TCR beta came from iRepertoire HTBI primers plus Arm-PCR of CDR3 regions. TCRdb fed the multiplex PCR reads into MiXCR, producing one record per CDR3 protein. The sample has about 620,000 distinct CDR3 sequences; about 16% are singletons. These data also formed part of another study, on T cells in Graves' hyperthyroidism and ophthalmopathy.

The sequencing used peripheral blood mononuclear cells (PBMCs), collected at new diagnosis, from a patient treated with antithyroid drugs. Source of these receptors: a young woman with Graves disease.

This clonotype occurred many times. The chain carries TRBV7-3 and TRBJ2-3, with D tentatively TRBD2 (5 bases). V was cut by 6 bases and J by 2 bases, with 12 bases left in between. Germline loops: CDR1 SGHTA, CDR2 FQGTGA. The CDR3 contains 14 residues. CDR3 loop: CASSSGITTDTQYF. The DNA of the CDR3 is TGTGCCAGCAGTTCCGGGATAACCACAGATACGCAGTATTTT. Filled out from reference TRBV7-3 and TRBJ2-3, the complete variable domain reads GAGVSQTPSNKVTEKGKYVELRCDPISGHTALYWYRQSLGQGPEFLIYFQGTGAADDSGLPNDRFFAVRPEGSVSTLKIQRTERGDSAVYLCASSSGITTDTQYFGPGTRLTVL.

This clonotype was picked up many times. At one end, the junction sequence differs from germline, possibly due to a read error. The V call is TRBV27, the J call TRBJ1-5, with unresolved D. Germline V gives CDR1 MNHEY, CDR2 SMNVEV (reference sequence). The CDR3 sequence is 12 residues long. CDR3 DNA sequence: TGTGCCAGCACTCCCCCCCGTGGACCGCCGCCGTTT. It translates to CASTPPRGPPPF.

There are many counts of this clonotype. This chain links TRBV5-1 with TRBJ2-1; weak D call: TRBD2 (6 bases). The CDR3 has 17 amino acids. Trimming took off 3 bases at V and 8 bases at J, with 24 bases between the two ends. CDR1 is SGHRS, CDR2 YFSETQ, per germline. The CDR3 reads CASSSRLSGSVRHEQFF. CDR3 DNA sequence: TGCGCCAGCAGCTCTCGTCTAAGCGGGTCGGTTAGACATGAGCAGTTCTTC.

The chain recombines TRBV7-2 with TRBJ1-5, with TRBD1 as a possible D gene (6 bases). This CDR3 has 15 residues. Trimming took off 5 bases at V and 7 bases at J, with 18 bases between the two ends. Germline CDR1 SGHTA, CDR2 FQGNSA. CDR3 region: CASSALSGVGQPQHF. The CDR3 DNA follows: TGTGCCAGCAGCGCGTTGTCAGGGGTGGGGCAGCCCCAGCATTTT.

The chain employs TRBV3-1 and TRBJ2-5; D possibly corresponds to TRBD1 (5 bases). From germline, CDR1 is LGHDT and CDR2 YNNKEL (reference sequence). Trimming took off 6 bases at V and 4 bases at J, with 15 bases between the two ends. The CDR3 has 14 amino acids. For the CDR3, the DNA is TGTGCCAGCAGTCCAAAAGGGGCAGGAGAGACCCAGTACTTC. Protein sequence: CASSPKGAGETQYF.

This clonotype has ten or more counts. The rearrangement uses TRBV27 and TRBJ2-7, with 9 positions matching TRBD1. The CDR3 contains 16 residues. CDR1 is MNHEY, CDR2 SMNVEV, per germline (reference sequence). Trimming took 5 bases from V and 6 from J; bases not matched to a gene: 14. CDR3 coding DNA: TGTGCCAGCAGTCGACTTCCTGGGACAGGGAGGATCGAGCAGTACTTC. Its translation: CASSRLPGTGRIEQYF.

This clonotype was detected only a few times. The chain has TRBV6-5 and TRBJ1-5; D gene ambiguous. There are 14 residues in the CDR3. V dropped 2 bases and J dropped 1 base, with 6 bases sitting between them. The germline V gene has CDR1 MNHEY and CDR2 SVGAGI. CDR3: CASSYLGSNQPQHF. CDR3 DNA sequence: TGTGCCAGCAGTTACCTGGGCAGCAATCAGCCCCAGCATTTT.

This clonotype has more than one count but fewer than ten. The V gene is TRBV28, the J gene TRBJ1-3; no definite D call. This CDR3 contains 15 residues. Per the germline V gene, CDR1 is MDHEN and CDR2 is SYDVKM. Trimming took 2 bases from V and 0 from J, leaving 8 bases between them. The CDR3 protein is CASSLGTSSGNTIYF. The CDR3 DNA reads TGTGCCAGCAGTTTAGGTACCAGCTCTGGAAACACCATATATTTT.

This clonotype came up many times. The rearrangement links TRBV12-3 or TRBV12-4 to TRBJ1-2; the match to TRBD1 covers 10 bases. The J segment lost 7 bases and the V segment lost 5 bases, leaving 7 bases of the junction unmatched. CDR3 length: 14 residues. CDR3 sequence reads: CASSQRQGAGGYTF. The CDR3, as DNA: TGTGCCAGCAGTCAGCGACAGGGGGCGGGTGGCTACACCTTC.

This clonotype was picked up many times. V usage is TRBV28 and J usage is TRBJ2-3; a possible D gene is TRBD2 (5 bases). Germline assignment: CDR1 MDHEN and CDR2 SYDVKM. V was pared by 5 bases and J by 5 bases, with 17 bases between. There are 15 residues in the CDR3. The CDR3 loop is CASSPSGAGKDTQYF. The CDR3 bases are TGTGCCAGCAGTCCCTCCGGTGCGGGCAAAGATACGCAGTATTTT.

This clonotype was detected a few times. The CDR3 region is CATTQGKFGGMDRGFF. CDR3 sequence (DNA): TGTGCCACCACCCAGGGGAAGTTTGGCGGGATGGACCGAGGGTTCTTC. The rearrangement joins TRBV15 to TRBJ2-1, with D perhaps TRBD1 or TRBD2 (6 bases each). The V end lost 7 bases, the J end lost 15 bases, and 31 bases lay between the germline ends. Per the germline V gene, CDR1 is LNHNV and CDR2 is YYDKDF (reference sequence). The CDR3 runs 16 residues.

This clonotype came up many times. The CDR3 DNA follows: TGTGCCAGCAGCTGGGGAACCGAGCAGTACTTC. This encodes CASSWGTEQYF. The rearrangement joins TRBV11-2 to TRBJ2-7; D unclear. CDR1 is SGHAT, CDR2 FQNNGV, per germline. CDR3 length: 11 amino acids. V dropped 4 bases and J dropped 6 bases, with 7 bases sitting between them.

In this sample, this clonotype turned up a few times. The chain is built from TRBV6-5 and TRBJ2-7; 7 nucleotides agree with TRBD2. Germline V CDR1 and CDR2: MNHEY, SVGAGI. Trimming removed 0 bases from V and 3 bases from J; junction bases left unmatched: 8. This CDR3 has 16 residues. As DNA, the CDR3 is TGTGCCAGCAGTTACTCGATCCTAAGCGGGAACTACGAGCAGTACTTC. It specifies CASSYSILSGNYEQYF.

At least ten counts were recorded for this clonotype. The chain recombines TRBV28 with TRBJ1-1; no reliable D call. Trimming took off 5 bases at V and 0 bases at J, with 10 bases between the two ends. This CDR3 is built from 14 residues. Germline-derived CDR1 and CDR2 are MDHEN and SYDVKM. The DNA for the CDR3 is TGTGCCAGCAGTCCCGGACGGGTGAACACTGAAGCTTTCTTT. This gives the protein CASSPGRVNTEAFF.

Many counts were recorded for this clonotype. The chain combines TRBV2 with TRBJ2-1; 15 nucleotides match TRBD2. Per the germline V gene, CDR1 is SNHLY and CDR2 is FYNNEI. The CDR3 has 18 amino acids. V lost 3 bases to trimming and J lost 8 bases; unmatched junction nucleotides: 11. The CDR3 spells CASSDLAGTSGRIDEQFF. The CDR3 DNA is TGTGCCAGCAGTGACCTTGCCGGGACTAGCGGGAGGATCGATGAGCAGTTCTTC.

This clonotype was found many times. The chain joins TRBV24-1 to TRBJ2-2; 7 bases are shared with TRBD1. The CDR3 length is 14 residues. Looked up from germline, CDR1 is KGHDR and CDR2 is SFDVKD. V was clipped by 8 bases and J by 4 bases; unmatched bases: 6. The CDR3 here is CATKGTELTGELFF. CDR3 in DNA: TGTGCCACCAAAGGGACAGAGCTCACCGGGGAGCTGTTTTTT.

The chain uses TRBV20-1 and TRBJ2-7, with a weak D call TRBD1 (5 bases). CDR3 length: 16 residues. The V gene's germline CDR1 is DFQATT and CDR2 SNEGSKA (reference sequence). Trimming took off 1 base at V and 5 bases at J, with 21 bases between the two ends. CDR3 coding DNA: TGCAGTGCTAGAGGGTCAGGGATAGCTGATCCTAACGAGCAGTACTTC. As protein: CSARGSGIADPNEQYF.